A selection of T cell receptor beta chains follows, all from one sample in a study of T cells in Graves' hyperthyroidism and ophthalmopathy. MiXCR, applied by TCRdb to the multiplex PCR reads, yields one record per CDR3 protein. The top ten hold 6.5% to 9% of the sample, which has a few hundred thousand distinct CDR3 sequences, around 45% seen once. Sequencing was performed on peripheral blood or thyroid tissue (not recorded which). The receptor set was obtained from a woman between 18 and 30 years old with Graves' hyperthyroidism. Each CDR3 is given with its conserved first and last residue. The order of the fields is V gene, J gene, clone size, D gene, CDR3 protein, CDR3 DNA. The D gene is left open where the match is weak. The size of a clone is reported for some rows only, either as once, few or many, or as a class for expanded clones.

V gene: TRBV20-1
J gene: TRBJ2-7
clone size: -
D gene: -
CDR3 protein: CSASSTGTVAYEQYF
CDR3 DNA: TGCAGTGCTAGTAGTACCGGGACTGTAGCGTACGAGCAGTACTTC

V gene: TRBV15
J gene: TRBJ1-1
clone size: -
D gene: -
CDR3 protein: CASSRTPGNTEAFF
CDR3 DNA: TGTGCCAGCTCCCGGACCCCAGGGAACACTGAAGCTTTCTTT

V gene: TRBV7-2
J gene: TRBJ1-1
clone size: many
D gene: -
CDR3 protein: CASSSAAGEAFF
CDR3 DNA: TGTGCCAGCAGCTCAGCGGCGGGGGAAGCTTTCTTT

V gene: TRBV11-2
J gene: TRBJ1-4
clone size: few
D gene: -
CDR3 protein: CASSRTVEKLFF
CDR3 DNA: TGTGCCAGCAGCAGGACAGTCGAAAAACTGTTTTTT

V gene: TRBV7-2
J gene: TRBJ2-7
clone size: many
D gene: -
CDR3 protein: CASSPQGRSEQYF
CDR3 DNA: TGTGCCAGCAGCCCCCAGGGGCGTAGCGAGCAGTACTTC

V gene: TRBV10-3
J gene: TRBJ1-1
clone size: many
D gene: TRBD1
CDR3 protein: CAIRTGEGDTEAFF
CDR3 DNA: TGTGCCATCAGAACAGGGGAGGGGGACACTGAAGCTTTCTTT

V gene: TRBV6-1
J gene: TRBJ2-7
clone size: -
D gene: -
CDR3 protein: CASTSPGQYF
CDR3 DNA: TGTGCCAGCACCAGCCCAGGGCAGTACTTC

V gene: TRBV25-1
J gene: TRBJ1-2
clone size: -
D gene: TRBD1
CDR3 protein: CASSTSGGQNYGYTF
CDR3 DNA: TGTGCCAGCAGTACCTCAGGGGGACAGAACTATGGCTACACCTTC

V gene: TRBV2
J gene: TRBJ1-2
clone size: -
D gene: -
CDR3 protein: CASSNQGLSNYGYTF
CDR3 DNA: TGTGCCAGCAGTAATCAGGGGCTCTCGAACTATGGCTACACCTTC

V gene: TRBV2
J gene: TRBJ1-5
clone size: -
D gene: TRBD1
CDR3 protein: CASSAGQGDYEHF
CDR3 DNA: TGTGCCAGCAGTGCGGGACAGGGTGACTACGAGCATTTT

V gene: TRBV14
J gene: TRBJ1-2
clone size: -
D gene: TRBD1
CDR3 protein: CASSQDYRGRFGYTF
CDR3 DNA: TGTGCCAGCAGCCAAGACTACAGGGGGCGGTTTGGCTACACCTTC

V gene: TRBV7-9
J gene: TRBJ2-2
clone size: few
D gene: -
CDR3 protein: CASSLAASAVGTGELFF
CDR3 DNA: TGTGCCAGCAGCTTAGCCGCCAGTGCGGTGGGCACCGGGGAGCTGTTTTTT

V gene: TRBV7-9
J gene: TRBJ1-1
clone size: -
D gene: TRBD1
CDR3 protein: CASSSGTGAPPTEAFF
CDR3 DNA: TGTGCCAGCAGTTCCGGGACAGGGGCCCCGCCCACTGAAGCTTTCTTT

V gene: TRBV9
J gene: TRBJ1-6
clone size: many
D gene: -
CDR3 protein: CASSGPRSPLHF
CDR3 DNA: TGTGCCAGCAGCGGTCCGCGATCACCCCTCCACTTT

V gene: TRBV7-6
J gene: TRBJ2-5
clone size: many
D gene: -
CDR3 protein: CASSMRETQYF
CDR3 DNA: TGTGCCAGCAGCATGAGGGAGACCCAGTACTTC

V gene: TRBV7-9
J gene: TRBJ1-3
clone size: -
D gene: -
CDR3 protein: CASSPGISGNTIYF
CDR3 DNA: TGTGCCAGCAGCCCTGGGATCTCTGGAAACACCATATATTTT